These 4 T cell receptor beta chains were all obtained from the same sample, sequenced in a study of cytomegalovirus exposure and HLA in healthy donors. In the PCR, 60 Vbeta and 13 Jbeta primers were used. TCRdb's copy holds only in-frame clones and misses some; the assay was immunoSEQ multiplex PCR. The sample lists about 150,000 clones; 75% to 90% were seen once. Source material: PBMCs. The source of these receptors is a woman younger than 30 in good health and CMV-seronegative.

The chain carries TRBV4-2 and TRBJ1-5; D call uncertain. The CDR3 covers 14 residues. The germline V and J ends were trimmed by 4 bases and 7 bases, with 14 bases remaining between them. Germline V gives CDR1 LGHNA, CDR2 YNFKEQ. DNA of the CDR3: TGTGCCAGCAGCCTCTGGGGTTCGGGGCAGCCCCAGCATTTT. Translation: CASSLWGSGQPQHF.

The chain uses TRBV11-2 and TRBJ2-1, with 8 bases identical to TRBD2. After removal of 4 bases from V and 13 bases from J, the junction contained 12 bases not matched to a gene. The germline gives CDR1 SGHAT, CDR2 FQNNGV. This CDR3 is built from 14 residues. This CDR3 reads CASSSHRTSFHQFF. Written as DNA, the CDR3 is TGTGCCAGCAGCTCCCATCGGACTAGCTTTCACCAGTTCTTC.

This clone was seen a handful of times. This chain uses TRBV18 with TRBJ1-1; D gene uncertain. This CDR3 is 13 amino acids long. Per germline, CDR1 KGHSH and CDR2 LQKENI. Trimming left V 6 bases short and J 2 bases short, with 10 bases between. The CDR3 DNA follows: TGTGCCAGCTCGCCCCAGAAAAACACTGAAGCTTTCTTT. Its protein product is CASSPQKNTEAFF.

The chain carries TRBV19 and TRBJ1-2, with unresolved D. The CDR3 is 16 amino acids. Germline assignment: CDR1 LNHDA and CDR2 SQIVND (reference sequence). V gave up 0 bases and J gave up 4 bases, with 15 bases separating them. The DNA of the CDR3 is TGTGCCAGTAGTATAGATCTCGACACATCCCCCTATGGCTACACCTTC. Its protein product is CASSIDLDTSPYGYTF.